Listed below are T cell receptor beta chains from one sample, sequenced in a study of blood T cell repertoires in COVID-19. The method was immunoSEQ multiplex PCR; TCRdb's version includes in-frame clones alone and lacks a portion of them. This sample carries about 180,000 clones, under 90% of them seen once, and the ten largest clones take about 7%. The sequencing sample was made of peripheral blood. These receptors originate from a human donor in a cohort sampled during active COVID-19. CDR3s include the opening cysteine and the closing phenylalanine or tryptophan. Each record gives: D gene, V gene, CDR3 protein. D genes are given only for firm matches.

.	TRBV5-1	CASSLGHENTEAFF
TRBD2	TRBV24-1	CATSPGTSGDNEQFF
.	TRBV6-5	CASIGGTEAFF
.	TRBV30	CAWSSLAETHRNEQFF
.	TRBV11-2	CASSLVLVEQFF
TRBD1	TRBV6-1	CASSETGGWSPLHF
TRBD1	TRBV19	CASSPPGTGVTGELFF
.	TRBV5-1	CASSQDGNNYGYTF
.	TRBV2	CASRPRGLNTGELFF
.	TRBV13	CASSLNLLYEQYF